This T cell receptor beta chain was retrieved from a study of T cell changes during pregnancy in multiple sclerosis. Germline values: CDR1 SGHDT, CDR2 YYEEEE. The CDR3 runs to 15 residues. V gave up 0 bases and J gave up 2 bases; unmatched junction bases: 5. Measured with immunoSEQ multiplex PCR; TCRdb has only the in-frame clones, and not every one. Here the sample spans just under 45,000 clones, around nine tenths being singletons. Here the sequenced sample was CD4+ T cells from peripheral blood mononuclear cells, taken in the first trimester of pregnancy. The TCR sequence derives from a female donor with multiple sclerosis, enrolled in a pregnancy study. This chain uses TRBV5-6 with TRBJ2-7; 7 nucleotides agree with TRBD1. The DNA of the CDR3 is TGTGCCAGCAGCTTGGCCGGGACAGCCACCTACGAGCAGTACTTC. This translates into CASSLAGTATYEQYF. Full variable domain (missing parts from reference TRBV5-6 and TRBJ2-7): DAGVTQSPTHLIKTRGQQVTLRCSPKSGHDTVSWYQQALGQGPQFIFQYYEEEERQRGNFPDRFSGHQFPNYSSELNVNALLLGDSALYLCASSLAGTATYEQYFGPGTRLTVT.